This TCR beta chain emerged from a study of shared clonotypes between healthy human individuals (dated by TCRdb to about 2020). Describing the broader study: The cohort included three men and two women between 18 and 49 years of age. For each donor, three plates each were used for CD4 naive and CD4 memory, two plates were used for CD8 naive, and one plate was used for CD8 memory. To estimate repertoire size and how much clonotype sharing occurs between individuals, the study deeply sequenced the blood TCR repertoires of about 5 healthy adults. Libraries were prepared and TCR repertoires were sequenced by different laboratories using diverse techniques, in order to increase sequencing depth and limit assay-specific biases. Each donor's leukapheresis produced roughly between roughly 0.9 and 9 billion PBMCs.

Study-wide findings and limitations: Sampling was restricted to blood, and TCR repertoires in tissue are likely to differ from TCR repertoires in blood. Based on pairwise subsampling, the degree of clonotype sharing among donors was expected to be affected by sequencing depth. Rarefaction of sorted-subset datasets indicated incomplete sequencing despite the large sequencing depth. Naive subsets generally had larger estimated clonotype richness than memory subsets did. When a handful of donors were compared, the shared fraction of clonotypes was 5% to 6.5% for naive CD4, about 4% for naive CD8, roughly 2.5% for memory CD4, and around 0.37% for memory CD8. Because the study included only a small number of donors, the genetic and exposure-history diversity represented was limited. Compared with non-shared clonotypes, the clonotypes found in all four sorted-subset donors had higher generation probabilities.

For the CD8 naive samples, CD45RO-negative cells were positively selected for CCR7, yielding a CD45RA+CCR7+ population from which TemRA cells were excluded. The donors were healthy, HIV-negative adults with no recently reported acute infections or vaccinations. Every donor was a Caucasian adult living in Nashville, Tennessee, USA. Blood was obtained by leukapheresis, after which PBMCs were separated by Ficoll-Histopaque density gradient centrifugation and cryopreserved in liquid nitrogen vapor phase. Analytical flow cytometry was used to check the purity and quantity of every magnetically sorted T cell population. Genomic DNA was isolated from each sorted fraction and quantified by UV absorbance on a Nanodrop 2000c. To note about this clone: The specificity of this receptor is unknown. Base qualities are not recorded, but no much larger clone differs from it by a single base.

Using the deep immunoSEQ assay, TCR CDR3 regions were amplified from genomic DNA by multiplex PCR. Extracted genomic DNA from each cell subset was distributed evenly across all wells of several immunoSEQ 96-well plates, and each plate was treated as a replicate. For sorted subsets, roughly 190 ng of genomic DNA, equivalent to 25,000 to 35,000 T cell genomes, went into each replicate PCR. Purified libraries were measured with a Qubit 3.0 fluorometer, size-checked on a Bioanalyzer 2100, and measured again with the KAPA Library Quantification kit. Each immunoSEQ 96-well plate was sequenced on its own single-read 150-cycle Illumina NextSeq 550 flow cell. Concerning the study's data processing: The immunoSEQ output contained only junctional sequences without quality scores, so filtering could not match that applied to full-length reads. To assign V/J genes and CDR3, sequences were annotated against IMGT germline references using PyIR, a Python wrapper for IgBLAST v1.9. Reads were filtered out if the reads had weak V/J assignments (E-value above 1e-6), no CDR3, stop codons, out-of-frame junctions, or ambiguous translated residues. V3J clonotypes were defined by identical inferred V gene, J gene, and CDR3 amino acid sequence. To compute the percentage overlap between repertoires, the number of shared unique clonotypes was divided by the size of the smaller repertoire. Richness of each repertoire was evaluated using RTK rarefaction, the Chao1 estimator, and Recon v2.1 estimates of unobserved clonotypes. Generation probabilities for all TCRbeta clonotypes obtained by the gDNA method from a few donors were computed using OLGA. TCRdb took over this immuneACCESS table, retaining in-frame rearrangements with V and J assigned. Such tables are incomplete; in checked studies, under half of the missing clones stem from an unresolved V gene, and the remainder is unexplained. V and J calls and clone size follow that table, whereas D and trimming were derived from the DNA. This sample lists 600,000 or so clones; approximately 95% were detected once. The ten largest clones take up approximately 0.11% of the sample.

Including the terminal cysteine and phenylalanine, the CDR3 comprises 14 residues. Only CDR3 DNA remains: 42 bases, in frame from the first base. The junction carries 15 bases between V and J, which are trimmed by 3 bases and 6 bases respectively. Via the germline V gene, CDR1 is MNHEY and CDR2 SVGAGI. Recombination joined TRBV6-5 with TRBJ2-7; TRBD2 is perhaps the D gene, given 5 matching bases. The sequenced sample was naive CD8+ T cells sorted from blood. The cell subset or site label corresponds to: CD45RA+CCR7+. The origin of this receptor is a woman younger than 45 in good health. The DNA sequence follows: TGTGCCAGCAGTTATAGGGAGACCGGTTCCGAGCAGTACTTC. Its protein reads: CASSYRETGSEQYF.